Following are 26 T cell receptor beta chains from one sample sequenced in a study of CD8+CD57+ T cells in acquired aplastic anemia. TCR beta VDJ combinations and CDR3 sequences were profiled from genomic DNA. Each CDR3 protein is one row after TCRdb ran MiXCR on the reads. The sample has approximately 57,000 distinct CDR3 sequences; 57% are singletons. Sequenced patients had shown CD8+CD57+ cell expansion by flow cytometry. Material: sorted CD4+, CD8+, or CD8+CD57+ T cells (not recorded which) from PBMCs. All receptors derive from a human donor with aplastic anemia.

This clonotype was recorded many times. The rearrangement uses TRBV19 and TRBJ1-5; possible D gene TRBD1, 5 bases. Germline CDR1 is LNHDA and CDR2 is SQIVND (reference sequence). The CDR3 contains 15 residues. Trimming took off 0 bases at V and 4 bases at J, with 10 bases between the two ends. Here the CDR3 DNA reads TGTGCCAGTAGTATAGATGGAGGGGATAATCAGCCCCAGCATTTT. This sequence encodes CASSIDGGDNQPQHF. Drawing the rest from reference TRBV19 and TRBJ1-5, the complete variable domain is DGGITQSPKYLFRKEGQNVTLSCEQNLNHDAMYWYRQDPGQGLRLIYYSQIVNDFQKGDIAEGYSVSREKKESFPLTVTSAQKNPTAFYLCASSIDGGDNQPQHFGDGTRLSIL.

This clonotype appeared many times. The rearrangement links TRBV5-1 to TRBJ1-3; D gene ambiguous. Trimming cost V 6 bases and J 0 bases, with 13 bases left between them. The CDR3 sequence is 15 residues long. From germline, CDR1 is SGHRS and CDR2 YFSETQ. The chain's CDR3 is CASTPGGSSGNTIYF. CDR3 nucleotides: TGCGCCAGCACACCGGGCGGGTCCTCTGGAAACACCATATATTTT.

This CDR3 reads CASSLGRPETQYF. CDR3 DNA sequence: TGTGCCAGCAGCCTCGGACGCCCGGAGACCCAGTACTTC. This rearrangement joins TRBV7-8 to TRBJ2-5, with D unresolved. Looked up from germline, CDR1 is SGHVS and CDR2 is FQNEAQ. The CDR3 extends over 13 amino acids. Trimming took off 5 bases at V and 5 bases at J, with 12 bases between the two ends.

This chain connects TRBV2 to TRBJ1-2; D is undetermined. V was pared by 0 bases and J by 5 bases, with 4 bases between. This CDR3 region has 12 residues. Germline V gives CDR1 SNHLY, CDR2 FYNNEI. The CDR3 protein is CASSEAVYGYTF. In DNA form, the CDR3 reads TGTGCCAGCAGTGAAGCGGTTTATGGCTACACCTTC. The whole variable domain, remainder taken from reference TRBV2 and TRBJ1-2, is EPEVTQTPSHQVTQMGQEVILRCVPISNHLYFYWYRQILGQKVEFLVSFYNNEISEKSEIFDDQFSVERPDGSNFTLKIRSTKLEDSAMYFCASSEAVYGYTFGSGTRLTVV.

The genes are TRBV15 and TRBJ1-1; the D gene is possibly TRBD1 (5 bases). Germline V lookup: CDR1 LNHNV, CDR2 YYDKDF (reference sequence). Trimming pared 1 base from V and 1 base from J, leaving 10 bases between. CDR3 length: 15 residues. The CDR3 sequence is CATSRGGAKNTEAFF. In DNA, the CDR3 is TGTGCCACCAGCAGAGGAGGGGCGAAGAACACTGAAGCTTTCTTT.

CDR3 region: CASSSDRVIGNEQFF. The CDR3 DNA reads TGTGCCAGCAGTTCGGACAGGGTCATAGGCAATGAGCAGTTCTTC. This rearrangement joins TRBV6-5 to TRBJ2-1; 8 nucleotides match TRBD1. CDR1 is MNHEY and CDR2 is SVGAGI in the germline V gene. V lost 4 bases, J lost 6 bases, and 8 bases stayed unmatched. This CDR3 comprises 15 residues.

The gene calls are TRBV10-3 and TRBJ1-2; D might be TRBD1 (6 bases). The V gene lost 8 bases and the J gene lost 6 bases, with 13 bases spanning the gap. In germline, CDR1 is ENHRY, CDR2 SYGVKD. The CDR3 loop spans 12 amino acids. CDR3 bases: TGTGCCATCGGTGGGACACCAGATGGCTACACCTTC. Protein: CAIGGTPDGYTF.

The J gene is TRBJ1-1, the V gene TRBV19; D unresolved. The V end was cut by 3 bases, the J end by 2 bases, with 13 bases between. The CDR3 loop spans 15 amino acids. Germline CDR1 reads LNHDA; CDR2 reads SQIVND (reference sequence). The CDR3 protein is CASSIFGQPNTEAFF. DNA for the CDR3: TGTGCCAGTAGTATCTTCGGCCAGCCCAACACTGAAGCTTTCTTT.

In this sample, this clonotype turned up many times. The rearrangement uses TRBV16 and TRBJ1-1; no definite D call. V gave up 5 bases and J gave up 0 bases, with 7 bases separating them. The CDR3 totals 13 residues. Germline values: CDR1 KGHSY, CDR2 FQNENV. CDR3 bases: TGTGCCAGCAGCTCGAACATGAACACTGAAGCTTTCTTT. It codes for CASSSNMNTEAFF. The full variable domain, completed using reference TRBV16 and TRBJ1-1, is GEEVAQTPKHLVRGEGQKAKLYCAPIKGHSYVFWYQQVLKNEFKFLISFQNENVFDETGMPKERFSAKCLPNSPCSLEIQATKLEDSAVYFCASSSNMNTEAFFGQGTRLTVV.

The chain joins TRBV12-3 or TRBV12-4 to TRBJ1-2; weak D call: TRBD1 (5 bases). The CDR3 is 12 residues long. Trimming took off 6 bases at V and 8 bases at J, with 13 bases between the two ends. This chain's CDR3 is CASRTQGGGYTF. As DNA, the CDR3 is TGTGCCAGCAGAACCCAGGGAGGCGGCTACACCTTC.

Only a few counts were recorded for this clonotype. The genes are TRBV4-2 and TRBJ2-6; TRBD2 agrees at 10 bases. Germline lookup yields CDR1 LGHNA and CDR2 YNFKEQ. V trimming: 2 bases; J trimming: 0 bases; junction bases outside the gene matches: 7. This CDR3 has 19 amino acids. This chain's CDR3 is CASSQTSGATLSGANVLTF. CDR3 in DNA: TGTGCCAGCAGCCAAACTAGCGGGGCCACTCTCTCTGGGGCCAACGTCCTGACTTTC.

The chain recombines TRBV29-1 with TRBJ1-5; no clear D gene. Trimming pared 6 bases from V and 3 bases from J, leaving 12 bases between. This CDR3 is 13 amino acids long. From germline, CDR1 is SQVTM and CDR2 ANQGSEA. CDR3 region: CSVSTEANQPQHF. DNA of the CDR3: TGCAGCGTCTCAACGGAAGCCAATCAGCCCCAGCATTTT.

The chain combines TRBV19 with TRBJ1-1; maybe TRBD1 (5 bases). V lost 8 bases and J lost 1, with 11 bases in between. CDR3 length: 13 amino acids. Germline assignment: CDR1 LNHDA and CDR2 SQIVND (reference sequence). For the CDR3, the DNA is TGTGCCAGTGAAGGGCAGGGGAACACTGAAGCTTTCTTT. It codes for CASEGQGNTEAFF. The full variable domain, its missing parts supplied by reference TRBV19 and TRBJ1-1, is DGGITQSPKYLFRKEGQNVTLSCEQNLNHDAMYWYRQDPGQGLRLIYYSQIVNDFQKGDIAEGYSVSREKKESFPLTVTSAQKNPTAFYLCASEGQGNTEAFFGQGTRLTVV.

The chain carries TRBV7-2 and TRBJ2-7, with a tentative D call TRBD1 (6 bases). The V end lost 4 bases, the J end lost 6 bases, and 16 bases lay between the germline ends. Germline V gene lookup returns CDR1 SGHTA and CDR2 FQGNSA. The CDR3 sequence is 14 residues long. The CDR3 DNA is TGTGCCAGCAGCTCATACAGGGAAACGAGCGAGCAGTACTTC. Translating gives CASSSYRETSEQYF.

V is TRBV19 and J is TRBJ1-6; tentatively, D is TRBD1 (5 bases). The germline V gene encodes CDR1 LNHDA and CDR2 SQIVND (reference sequence). This CDR3 has 14 residues. V lost 2 bases and J lost 9, with 11 bases in between. The CDR3 DNA is TGTGCCAGTAGTATACGGGGACCGAGTTCACCCCTCCACTTT. Translating gives CASSIRGPSSPLHF.

This clonotype was detected many times. The rearrangement uses TRBV9 and TRBJ2-1; D not certain. Germline V gives CDR1 SGDLS, CDR2 YYNGEE. The CDR3 runs 14 residues. Trimming shortened V by 0 bases and J by 8 bases, and 12 bases separated the two germline ends. The CDR3 loop is CASSVETSFDEQFF. As DNA, the CDR3 is TGTGCCAGCAGCGTAGAAACTTCTTTCGATGAGCAGTTCTTC. The full variable domain, completed using reference TRBV9 and TRBJ2-1, is DSGVTQTPKHLITATGQRVTLRCSPRSGDLSVYWYQQSLDQGLQFLIQYYNGEERAKGNILERFSAQQFPDLHSELNLSSLELGDSALYFCASSVETSFDEQFFGPGTRLTVL.

This rearrangement joins TRBV19 to TRBJ1-2, with TRBD1 as a possible D gene (6 bases). From germline, CDR1 is LNHDA and CDR2 SQIVND (reference sequence). The germline V and J ends were trimmed by 6 bases and 3 bases, with 17 bases remaining between them. This CDR3 region has 15 residues. CDR3 sequence reads: CASRVGQHLYYGYTF. DNA for the CDR3: TGTGCCAGTAGGGTTGGACAGCATCTGTACTATGGCTACACCTTC.

Here the CDR3 DNA reads TGCAGCGTTGAAGATTCAAGGACAGGGACCGGGGAGCTGTTTTTT. This sequence encodes CSVEDSRTGTGELFF. The V and J genes are TRBV29-1 and TRBJ2-2, with 8 bases fitting TRBD1. The CDR3 covers 15 residues. Germline trimming cut 0 bases from V and 5 bases from J; bases unmatched to any gene: 5. From germline, CDR1 is SQVTM and CDR2 ANQGSEA.

This CDR3 is CASTLGQGAKNIQYF. The CDR3 nucleotides read TGTGCCAGCACCTTGGGACAGGGGGCCAAAAACATTCAGTACTTC. The chain is built from TRBV13 and TRBJ2-4, with 10 bases aligning to TRBD1. V shed 7 bases and J 1 base; nucleotides not matched to a gene: 4. The CDR3 consists of 15 residues. The germline CDR1 and CDR2 sequences are PRHDT and FYEKMQ (reference sequence).

V and J are TRBV15 and TRBJ2-1, with TRBD2 matching over 8 bases. The end of the DNA aligns better with TRBJ2-7, so the J call may be wrong. In germline, CDR1 is LNHNV, CDR2 YYDKDF (reference sequence). The CDR3 sequence is 16 residues long. CDR3 DNA sequence: TGTGCCACCAGCAGAAACGCGGGAGGACAGAACAATGAGCAGTACGTC. Encoded protein: CATSRNAGGQNNEQYV.

Comments on this clonotype: A junction end diverges from the germline sequence, so it may reflect a read error. V is TRBV5-6 and J is TRBJ2-1; D is perhaps TRBD1 (7 bases). This CDR3 has 15 residues. Germline-derived CDR1 and CDR2 are SGHDT and YYEEEE. The CDR3 is CDSSGGDSPYNERFF. CDR3 coding DNA: TGTGACAGCAGCGGAGGGGACAGCCCCTACAATGAGCGGTTCTTC.

CDR3 protein: CASSERNSNYGYTF. As DNA, the CDR3 is TGTGCCAGCAGTGAAAGGAACAGTAACTATGGCTACACCTTC. This chain links TRBV2 with TRBJ1-2, with D unclear. Germline CDR1 and CDR2: SNHLY and FYNNEI. The CDR3 has 14 amino acids. Trimming took 2 bases from V and 1 from J, leaving 8 bases between them.

The genes are TRBV19 and TRBJ2-3; TRBD2 might be the D (7 bases). The CDR3 runs to 15 residues. V shed 3 bases and J shed 5 bases, with 15 bases lying between them. From germline, CDR1 is LNHDA and CDR2 SQIVND (reference sequence). CDR3 sequence reads: CASSIGWGGRDTQYF. The CDR3 coding sequence is TGTGCCAGTAGTATCGGGTGGGGGGGCCGAGATACGCAGTATTTT.

The rearrangement joins TRBV10-3 to TRBJ2-1, with D possibly TRBD2 on 5 matching bases. V lost 11 bases and J lost 15, with 20 bases in between. The CDR3 totals 11 residues. Germline loops: CDR1 ENHRY, CDR2 SYGVKD. DNA of the CDR3: TGTGCCGTAAGACTCGGAACTGAGGGGTTCTTC. Translation gives CAVRLGTEGFF.

This clonotype is medium-sized (0.01 to 0.1%) within its sample. The chain is built from TRBV7-9 and TRBJ2-7; D gene ambiguous. CDR3 length: 13 residues. Trimming shortened V by 6 bases and J by 1 base, and 10 bases separated the two germline ends. CDR1 and CDR2 from the germline V gene are SEHNR and FQNEAQ (reference sequence). The CDR3 here is CASSNTASYEQYF. DNA of the CDR3: TGTGCCAGCAGTAACACGGCATCCTACGAGCAGTACTTC.

This clonotype was seen ten or more times. V is TRBV7-6 and J is TRBJ2-1, with TRBD2 matching 12 bases. From germline, CDR1 is SGHVS and CDR2 FNYEAQ. The V and J ends lost 8 bases and 2 bases, in that order; junction bases with no gene match: 4. CDR3 size: 15 residues. The CDR3, as DNA: TGTGCCAGCCGGAGACTAGCGGGGGCCTACAATGAGCAGTTCTTC. Protein sequence: CASRRLAGAYNEQFF.